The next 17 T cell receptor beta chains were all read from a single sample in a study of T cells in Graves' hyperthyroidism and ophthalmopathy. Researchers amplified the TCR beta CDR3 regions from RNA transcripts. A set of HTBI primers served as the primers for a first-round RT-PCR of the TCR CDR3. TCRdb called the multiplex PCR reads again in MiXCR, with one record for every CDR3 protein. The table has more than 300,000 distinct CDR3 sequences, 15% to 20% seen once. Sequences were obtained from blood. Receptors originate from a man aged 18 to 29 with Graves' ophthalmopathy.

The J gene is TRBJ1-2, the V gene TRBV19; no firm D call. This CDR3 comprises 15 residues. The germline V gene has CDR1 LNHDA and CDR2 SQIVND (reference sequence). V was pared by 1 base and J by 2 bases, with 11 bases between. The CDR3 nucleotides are TGTGCCAGTAGTATAGTAGGACGGACCAACTATGGCTACACCTTC. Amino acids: CASSIVGRTNYGYTF.

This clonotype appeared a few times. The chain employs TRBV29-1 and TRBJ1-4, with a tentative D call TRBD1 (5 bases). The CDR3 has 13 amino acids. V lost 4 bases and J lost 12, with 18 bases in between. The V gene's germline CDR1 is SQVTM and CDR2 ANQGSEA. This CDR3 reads CSVAADRGVELFF. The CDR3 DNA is TGCAGCGTTGCCGCGGACCGGGGGGTAGAACTGTTTTTT.

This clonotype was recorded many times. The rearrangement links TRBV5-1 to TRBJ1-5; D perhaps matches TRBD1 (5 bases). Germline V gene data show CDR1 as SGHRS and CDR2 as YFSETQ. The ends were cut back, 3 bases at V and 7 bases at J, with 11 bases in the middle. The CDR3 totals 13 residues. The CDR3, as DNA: TGCGCCAGCAGCTCCCAGGGAGGACAGCCCCAGCATTTT. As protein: CASSSQGGQPQHF.

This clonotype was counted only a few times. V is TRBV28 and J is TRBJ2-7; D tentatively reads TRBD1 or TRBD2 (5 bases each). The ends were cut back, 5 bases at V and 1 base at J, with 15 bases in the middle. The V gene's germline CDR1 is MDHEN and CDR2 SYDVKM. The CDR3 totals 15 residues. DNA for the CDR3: TGTGCCAGCAGTCGCCCCGGGACCTCTTCCTACGAGCAGTACTTC. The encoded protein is CASSRPGTSSYEQYF.

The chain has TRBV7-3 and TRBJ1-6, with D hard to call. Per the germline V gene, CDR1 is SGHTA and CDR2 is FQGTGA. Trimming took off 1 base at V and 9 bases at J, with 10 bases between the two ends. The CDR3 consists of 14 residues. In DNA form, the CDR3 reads TGTGCCAGCAGCTTAAGCACGATAGGTTCACCCCTCCACTTT. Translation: CASSLSTIGSPLHF.

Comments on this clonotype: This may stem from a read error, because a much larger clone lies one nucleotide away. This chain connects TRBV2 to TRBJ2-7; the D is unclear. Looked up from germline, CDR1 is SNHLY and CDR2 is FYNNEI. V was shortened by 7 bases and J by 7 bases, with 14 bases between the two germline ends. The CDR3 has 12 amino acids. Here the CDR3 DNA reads TGTGCCAGCAAGGGCTATCTCAATGAGCAGTACTTC. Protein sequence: CASKGYLNEQYF.

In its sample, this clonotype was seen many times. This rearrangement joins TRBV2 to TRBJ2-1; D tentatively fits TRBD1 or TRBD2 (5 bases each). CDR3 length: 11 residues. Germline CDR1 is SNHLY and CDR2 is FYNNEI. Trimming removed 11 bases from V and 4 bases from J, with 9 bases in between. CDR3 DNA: TGTGCCGGGACGGATTACAATGAGCAGTTCTTC. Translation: CAGTDYNEQFF.

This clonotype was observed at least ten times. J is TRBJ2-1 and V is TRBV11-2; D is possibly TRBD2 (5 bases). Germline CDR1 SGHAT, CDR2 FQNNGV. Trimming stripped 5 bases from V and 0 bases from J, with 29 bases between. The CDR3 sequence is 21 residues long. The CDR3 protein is CASSPVNVRRLARSSYNEQFF. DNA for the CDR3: TGTGCCAGCAGCCCGGTGAATGTCAGGCGCCTAGCAAGAAGCTCCTACAATGAGCAGTTCTTC.

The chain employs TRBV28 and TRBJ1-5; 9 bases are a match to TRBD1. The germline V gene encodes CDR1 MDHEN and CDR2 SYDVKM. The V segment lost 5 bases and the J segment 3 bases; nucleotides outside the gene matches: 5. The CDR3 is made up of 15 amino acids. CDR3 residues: CASSPRTGANQPQHF. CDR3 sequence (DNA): TGTGCCAGCAGTCCCCGGACAGGGGCCAATCAGCCCCAGCATTTT.

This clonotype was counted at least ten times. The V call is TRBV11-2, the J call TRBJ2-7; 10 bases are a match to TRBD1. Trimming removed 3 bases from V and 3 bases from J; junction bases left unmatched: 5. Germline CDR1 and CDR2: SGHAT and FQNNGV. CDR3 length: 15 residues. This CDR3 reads CASSLGGTGDYEQYF. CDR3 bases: TGTGCCAGCAGCTTGGGGGGGACAGGGGACTACGAGCAGTACTTC. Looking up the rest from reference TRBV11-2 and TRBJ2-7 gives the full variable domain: EAGVAQSPRYKIIEKRQSVAFWCNPISGHATLYWYQQILGQGPKLLIQFQNNGVVDDSQLPKDRFSAERLKGVDSTLKIQPAKLEDSAVYLCASSLGGTGDYEQYFGPGTRLTVT.

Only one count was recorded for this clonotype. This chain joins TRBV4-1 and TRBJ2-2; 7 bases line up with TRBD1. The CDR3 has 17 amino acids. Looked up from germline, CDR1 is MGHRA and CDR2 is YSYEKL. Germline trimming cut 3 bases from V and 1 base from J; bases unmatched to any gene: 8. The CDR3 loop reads CASSHHVPGGNTGELFF. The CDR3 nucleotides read TGCGCCAGCAGCCACCACGTCCCAGGGGGGAACACCGGGGAGCTGTTTTTT.

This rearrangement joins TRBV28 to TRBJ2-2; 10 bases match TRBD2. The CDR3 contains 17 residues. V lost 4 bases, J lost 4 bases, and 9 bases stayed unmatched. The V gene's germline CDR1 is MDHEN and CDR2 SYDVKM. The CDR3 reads CASSSPDERGGTGELFF. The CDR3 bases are TGTGCCAGCAGTTCCCCGGACGAGCGGGGGGGCACCGGGGAGCTGTTTTTT.

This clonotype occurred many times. CDR3 amino acids: CASSPQNTNQPQHF. The CDR3 DNA follows: TGTGCCAGCAGCCCTCAAAACACAAATCAGCCCCAGCATTTT. The V and J genes are TRBV3-1 and TRBJ1-5; no reliable D call. The V end was cut by 4 bases, the J end by 4 bases, with 11 bases between. CDR3 length: 14 residues. CDR1 is LGHDT, CDR2 YNNKEL, per germline (reference sequence). Full variable domain (remainder filled in from reference TRBV3-1 and TRBJ1-5): DTAVSQTPKYLVTQMGNDKSIKCEQNLGHDTMYWYKQDSKKFLKIMFSYNNKELIINETVPNRFSPKSPDKAHLNLHINSLELGDSAVYFCASSPQNTNQPQHFGDGTRLSIL.

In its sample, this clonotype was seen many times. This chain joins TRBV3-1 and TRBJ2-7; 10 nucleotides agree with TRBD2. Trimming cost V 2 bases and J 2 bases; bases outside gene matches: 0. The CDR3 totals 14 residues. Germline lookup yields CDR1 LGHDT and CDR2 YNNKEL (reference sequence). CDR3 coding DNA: TGTGCCAGCAGCCAACTAGCGGGGGCCTACGAGCAGTACTTC. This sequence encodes CASSQLAGAYEQYF.

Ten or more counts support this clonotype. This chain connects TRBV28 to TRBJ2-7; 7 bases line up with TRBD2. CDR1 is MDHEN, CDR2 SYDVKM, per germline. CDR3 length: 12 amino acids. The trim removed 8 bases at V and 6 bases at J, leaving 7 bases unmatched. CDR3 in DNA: TGTGCCAGCCAAATTGGGGGGGGCGAGCAGTACTTC. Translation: CASQIGGGEQYF. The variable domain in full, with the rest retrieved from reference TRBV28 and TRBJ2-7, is DVKVTQSSRYLVKRTGEKVFLECVQDMDHENMFWYRQDPGLGLRLIYFSYDVKMKEKGDIPEGYSVSREKKERFSLILESASTNQTSMYLCASQIGGGEQYFGPGTRLTVT.

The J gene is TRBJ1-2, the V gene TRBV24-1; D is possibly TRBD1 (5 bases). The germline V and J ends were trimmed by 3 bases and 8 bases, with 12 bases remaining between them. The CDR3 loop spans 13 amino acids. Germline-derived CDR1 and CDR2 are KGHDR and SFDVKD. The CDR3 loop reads CATSDKGSGGYTF. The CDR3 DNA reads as TGTGCCACCAGTGATAAGGGGTCAGGGGGCTACACCTTC.

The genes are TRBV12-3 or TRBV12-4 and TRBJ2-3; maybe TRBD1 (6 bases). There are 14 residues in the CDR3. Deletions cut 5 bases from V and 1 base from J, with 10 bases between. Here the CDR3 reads CASSVGAGTDTQYF. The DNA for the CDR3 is TGTGCCAGCAGTGTGGGGGCAGGCACAGATACGCAGTATTTT.